The present T cell receptor (beta chain) was sequenced within a study of spatial heterogeneity in lung cancer. Study as a whole: Alpha-chain sequences were consistently detected in smaller numbers than beta-chain sequences. Raw sequencing reads included, on average, more than ten appearances of each unique TCR and UMI combination. Study conclusions and caveats: There were more appearances of ubiquitous expanded tumor TCRs in blood at resection than at follow-up.

Germline V gives CDR1 MGHRA, CDR2 YSYEKL. The V and J ends lost 5 bases and 10 bases respectively, with 23 bases between them. The CDR3 is 15 amino acids. The time point: sample taken at primary tumor resection. Without sorting, whole RNA was sequenced from tumor, nontumor lung or frozen PBMC. The donors, 70 to 80 patients with untreated early-stage non-small cell lung cancer, provided the samples. TCRdb redid the calling of the 5' RACE reads with MiXCR, one entry per CDR3 protein. This table has around 41,000 distinct CDR3 sequences, about 6.7% appearing once. In the case of this clonotype: What it binds is not known.

The clonotype originates from a female donor with early-stage non-small cell lung cancer. The sample in question was PBMCs, obtained at surgery. The chain combines TRBV4-1 with TRBJ1-1; D not certain. The DNA of the CDR3 is TGCGCCAGCAGCTACTTATCGGGCCGCCAGGCAGCAGCTTTCTTT. Protein sequence: CASSYLSGRQAAAFF.